The clone carrying this TCR beta chain was counted ten times or more. Its cognate antigen is unknown. This entry is derived from a study of T-cell reconstitution after alpha-beta-depleted transplantation in children. Study-wide results and caveats: Alpha-beta T cells about two months after transplant reportedly derived from several hundred expanded graft clones. Once a year had passed after transplant, T-cell counts and diversity came mostly from newly produced T cells.

The TCRbeta library was prepared with unique molecular identifiers. TCRdb re-derived calls from the PCR reads in MiXCR, one entry per CDR3 protein. The profile covers some 150,000 distinct CDR3 sequences, with about 9% appearing a single time and 15% to 20% taken by the ten largest. This clonotype was obtained from a female patient aged 2 to 10 who had a stem cell transplant for congenital amegakaryocytic thrombocytopenia, so the T cells may come from the graft donor. This sample comprised PBMCs, mostly from graft donor cells, obtained 180 days after TCRalphabeta/CD19-depleted stem cell transplant.

The CDR3, as DNA: TGTGCCAGCAGCCAAGCACTAGCGGGGAACGAGCAGTACTTC. Translated: CASSQALAGNEQYF. This chain uses TRBV4-2 with TRBJ2-7, with 10 positions matching TRBD2. The CDR3 has 14 residues. Germline CDR1 and CDR2: LGHNA and YNFKEQ. V gave up 1 base and J gave up 5 bases; unmatched junction bases: 2.